This T cell receptor (beta chain) was found in a study of OX40 agonist ivuxolimab in advanced cancers. Study overall: Patients with prior anti-PD-1, anti-PD-L1 or anti-CTLA-4 therapy were eligible; about 40% had some. Study results and caveats: More expanded clones were seen, on average, in CD8+ T cells than in CD4+. At doses 0.1 to 3.0 mg/kg, CD4+ and CD8+ clones expanded.

On this clone itself: Its antigen remains unidentified.

Only in-frame clones appear in the TCRdb table, and some are missing; sequencing was by immunoSEQ multiplex PCR. The sample shows 92,000 or so clones, under 90% of them seen only once. CDR1 and CDR2 from the germline V gene are SEHNR and FQNEAQ (reference sequence). The CDR3 contains 16 residues. V lost 4 bases and J 0 bases, leaving 14 bases between the germline ends. This TCR was recovered from an adult with an advanced solid tumor such as melanoma, head and neck, liver or kidney cancer. The sequenced sample was CD4+ or CD8+ T cells sorted from blood, obtained in a trial of the OX40 agonist ivuxolimab. The chain couples TRBV7-9 to TRBJ2-3; tentative D call: TRBD2 (5 bases). The CDR3 here is CASSSRTHTSTDTQYF. CDR3 DNA: TGTGCCAGCAGCTCCAGGACTCATACTAGCACAGATACGCAGTATTTT.